This T cell receptor (beta chain) was found in a study of blood T cells in healthy people across ages. CDR3 length: 14 amino acids. The V end lost 6 bases, the J end lost 2 bases, and 12 bases lay between the germline ends. Germline-derived CDR1 and CDR2 are MNHEY and SVGAGI. For the second PCR, which ran for about 6 to 11 cycles, a sample-barcoded 5' primer and a J-beta primer mix were used. TCRdb processed the 5' RACE reads anew with MiXCR; each CDR3 protein has one entry. The data show roughly 1.9 million distinct CDR3 sequences, 30% to 40% seen once. The TCR sequence derives from a human donor in good health. Sequenced: blood. This sequence joins TRBV6-5 and TRBJ2-3; D gene unclear. The chain's CDR3 is CASRGLVSTDTQYF. For the CDR3, the DNA is TGTGCCAGCAGAGGGCTAGTTTCCACAGATACGCAGTATTTT.